One and the same sample provided the 24 T cell receptor beta chains below, sequenced in a study of blood T cells in healthy people across ages. Together with a sample-barcoded 5' primer, a J-beta primer mix was included in a second PCR lasting about 7 to 12 cycles. One entry per CDR3 protein, called by TCRdb with MiXCR from the 5' RACE reads. The sample has 1.2 million to 1.5 million distinct CDR3 sequences, approximately 59% seen once. The sequenced sample was blood. These receptors all stem from a man aged 18 to 30 in good health.

This sequence joins TRBV7-8 and TRBJ1-1, with D perhaps TRBD1 (6 bases). Trimming took off 5 bases at V and 5 bases at J, with 15 bases between the two ends. The CDR3 is made up of 14 amino acids. Germline V lookup: CDR1 SGHVS, CDR2 FQNEAQ. CDR3 DNA: TGTGCCAGCAGCGCCAGTGAGGGGGGTACTGAAGCTTTCTTT. This sequence encodes CASSASEGGTEAFF.

This chain joins TRBV7-2 and TRBJ1-4; D is ambiguous. The CDR3 length is 13 residues. The germline V and J ends were trimmed by 5 bases and 5 bases, with 9 bases remaining between them. Germline V gene data show CDR1 as SGHTA and CDR2 as FQGNSA. CDR3 coding DNA: TGTGCCAGCAGCAAAAGTCTCAATGAAAAACTGTTTTTT. This codes for CASSKSLNEKLFF.

In this sample, this clonotype turned up a few times. This rearrangement joins TRBV2 to TRBJ2-3; 9 bases map to TRBD2. CDR1 SNHLY and CDR2 FYNNEI come from the germline V gene. With 4 bases clipped from V and 2 bases from J, the junction kept 4 bases outside the gene matches. The CDR3 covers 15 residues. The CDR3 loop reads CASSASGGHTDTQYF. In DNA, the CDR3 is TGTGCCAGCAGTGCCAGCGGGGGGCACACAGATACGCAGTATTTT.

The chain has TRBV10-3 and TRBJ1-2; 11 nucleotides align to TRBD1. Germline assignment: CDR1 ENHRY and CDR2 SYGVKD. V was pared by 2 bases and J by 4 bases, with 12 bases of the junction left unmatched. The CDR3 spans 18 residues. CDR3: CAISETILPGQGVYGYTF. The DNA of the CDR3 is TGTGCCATCAGTGAGACGATACTTCCGGGACAGGGGGTCTATGGCTACACCTTC.

Only a few counts were recorded for this clonotype. The chain joins TRBV18 to TRBJ2-3; D gene uncertain. In germline, CDR1 is KGHSH, CDR2 LQKENI. The CDR3 runs to 14 residues. Between the trimmed V and J ends, which lost 3 bases and 1 base, there was a span of 8 bases. CDR3 nucleotides: TGTGCCAGCTCACCGCCAAGCGGCACAGATACGCAGTATTTT. Translating gives CASSPPSGTDTQYF.

V usage is TRBV2 and J usage is TRBJ2-3, with 8 bases lining up with TRBD1. Trimming removed 6 bases from V and 4 bases from J; junction bases left unmatched: 6. CDR1 is SNHLY and CDR2 is FYNNEI in the germline V gene. This CDR3 comprises 14 residues. The CDR3 loop is CASSQDRAADTQYF. The DNA for the CDR3 is TGTGCCAGCAGCCAGGACAGGGCTGCAGATACGCAGTATTTT.

The gene calls are TRBV25-1 and TRBJ2-3; D is unresolved. The V end lost 6 bases, the J end lost 0 bases, and 10 bases lay between the germline ends. This CDR3 is 14 amino acids long. Germline CDR1 reads MGHDK; CDR2 reads SYGVNS. The CDR3 protein is CASRTPSSTDTQYF. In DNA form, the CDR3 reads TGTGCCAGCAGGACGCCTTCTAGCACAGATACGCAGTATTTT.

The chain joins TRBV12-3 or TRBV12-4 to TRBJ1-2; unclear D gene. Trimming removed 2 bases at V and 7 bases at J, with 17 bases between. The CDR3 extends over 15 amino acids. The CDR3 here is CASSLSGRRLLGYTF. The CDR3, as DNA: TGTGCCAGCAGTTTATCGGGCAGGCGTCTACTTGGCTACACCTTC.

This clonotype appeared a few times. The CDR3 region has the DNA TGTGCCAGCGACCAGCTAGCGGGACCTAACACCGGGGAGCTGTTTTTT. It encodes CASDQLAGPNTGELFF. The rearrangement links TRBV6-1 to TRBJ2-2, with 9 bases fitting TRBD2. Losses at the gene ends were 8 bases for V and 2 bases for J; bases not matched to a gene: 9. CDR1 is MNHNS, CDR2 SASEGT, per germline. CDR3 length: 16 residues.

The V call is TRBV6-6, the J call TRBJ1-6; no clear D. The V end was cut by 7 bases, the J end by 9 bases, with 16 bases between. The CDR3 is 14 amino acids. Germline V gene sequence: CDR1 MNHNY, CDR2 SVGAGI (reference sequence). CDR3 residues: CASISAGGGSPLHF. CDR3 DNA: TGTGCCAGCATCTCCGCGGGAGGTGGTTCACCCCTCCACTTT.

The J gene is TRBJ2-7, the V gene TRBV6-5; TRBD1 is a possible D gene (6 bases). Trimming removed 6 bases at V and 3 bases at J, with 15 bases between. Germline V gives CDR1 MNHEY, CDR2 SVGAGI. This CDR3 comprises 14 residues. The CDR3 nucleotides read TGTGCCAGCAGGAACGGACAGAGAGACTACGAGCAGTACTTC. Amino acid sequence: CASRNGQRDYEQYF.

V and J are TRBV29-1 and TRBJ1-1, with 7 positions matching TRBD1. The trim removed 5 bases at V and 4 bases at J, leaving 4 bases unmatched. There are 12 residues in the CDR3. CDR1 is SQVTM, CDR2 ANQGSEA, per germline. DNA for the CDR3: TGCAGCGTTATGACAGGGAGCACTGAAGCTTTCTTT. Translating gives CSVMTGSTEAFF.

The CDR3 loop reads CASRTVVQEQFF. The CDR3, as DNA: TGTGCCAGCAGGACCGTAGTACAGGAGCAGTTCTTC. The chain carries TRBV7-2 and TRBJ2-1; D is uncertain. V lost 6 bases and J 10 bases, leaving 13 bases between the germline ends. The germline V gene encodes CDR1 SGHTA and CDR2 FQGNSA. The CDR3 extends over 12 amino acids. Full variable domain (rest looked up from reference TRBV7-2 and TRBJ2-1): GAGVSQSPSNKVTEKGKDVELRCDPISGHTALYWYRQSLGQGLEFLIYFQGNSAPDKSGLPSDRFSAERTGGSVSTLTIQRTQQEDSAVYLCASRTVVQEQFFGPGTRLTVL.

V and J are TRBV6-4 and TRBJ2-3, with D maybe TRBD2 (7 bases). Germline CDR1 is MRHNA and CDR2 is SNTAGT. Trimming shortened V by 8 bases and J by 4 bases, and 22 bases separated the two germline ends. CDR3 length: 16 amino acids. The CDR3 DNA is TGTGCCAGCGTAGGGCCCAAGGGGGAGGGCGCAGATACGCAGTATTTT. It codes for CASVGPKGEGADTQYF.

DNA of the CDR3: TGCAGTGCCCGGCGGGGGGGCACAGATACGCAGTATTTT. Residues: CSARRGGTDTQYF. The chain carries TRBV20-1 and TRBJ2-3; 8 bases map to TRBD2. CDR3 size: 13 residues. The V segment lost 6 bases and the J segment 1 base; nucleotides outside the gene matches: 3. Germline V gives CDR1 DFQATT, CDR2 SNEGSKA (reference sequence).

The chain joins TRBV6-5 to TRBJ1-2, with 7 bases lining up with TRBD1. The CDR3 length is 15 residues. V lost 6 bases to trimming and J lost 9 bases; unmatched junction nucleotides: 16. CDR1 is MNHEY and CDR2 is SVGAGI in the germline V gene. The CDR3: CASRHADREGGRYTF. The CDR3 DNA follows: TGTGCCAGCAGACACGCTGACAGGGAGGGAGGGCGCTACACCTTC.

In the case of this clonotype: This may be a read error, as it is one base from a much larger clone. The V and J genes are TRBV28 and TRBJ2-1; 9 bases match TRBD2. V was pared by 1 base and J by 0 bases, with 1 base of the junction left unmatched. The CDR3 consists of 16 residues. CDR1 and CDR2 from the germline V gene are MDHEN and SYDVKM. CDR3 coding DNA: TGTGCCAGCAGTTTATATAGCGGGAGCTCCTACAATGAGCAGTTCTTC. It specifies CASSLYSGSSYNEQFF.

The CDR3 coding sequence is TGTGCCAGCAGCCAATCGGACGGGACTAGCGCGTACGAGCAGTACTTC. Translation gives CASSQSDGTSAYEQYF. The chain is built from TRBV16 and TRBJ2-7; 10 nucleotides align to TRBD2. The CDR3 has 16 amino acids. Germline CDR1 and CDR2: KGHSY and FQNENV. The V gene end was trimmed by 0 bases and the J gene end by 4 bases; junction bases not matched to a gene: 6. The variable domain in full, completed from reference TRBV16 and TRBJ2-7, reads GEEVAQTPKHLVRGEGQKAKLYCAPIKGHSYVFWYQQVLKNEFKFLISFQNENVFDETGMPKERFSAKCLPNSPCSLEIQATKLEDSAVYFCASSQSDGTSAYEQYFGPGTRLTVT.

J is TRBJ2-3 and V is TRBV11-2; TRBD1 might be the D (6 bases). Trimming shortened V by 0 bases and J by 0 bases, and 19 bases separated the two germline ends. This CDR3 is 19 amino acids long. Germline loops: CDR1 SGHAT, CDR2 FQNNGV. CDR3 bases: TGTGCCAGCAGCTTAGATTACGGCAGGGGATATCCTAGCACAGATACGCAGTATTTT. This encodes CASSLDYGRGYPSTDTQYF.

V is TRBV12-3 or TRBV12-4 and J is TRBJ2-1; the D gene is possibly TRBD1 (5 bases). This CDR3 has 16 residues. The V gene lost 1 base and the J gene lost 7 bases, with 17 bases spanning the gap. CDR3: CASSLVGRRVGNEQFF. The CDR3 DNA sequence: TGTGCCAGCAGTTTAGTGGGGCGCAGGGTTGGGAATGAGCAGTTCTTC.

The CDR3 DNA follows: TGCAGTGCTAGACAGGTTGGCAATCAGCCCCAGCATTTT. It codes for CSARQVGNQPQHF. V gene TRBV20-1 combines with J gene TRBJ1-5; D is uncertain. The CDR3 is made up of 13 amino acids. Trimming pared 2 bases from V and 2 bases from J, leaving 7 bases between. In germline, CDR1 is DFQATT, CDR2 SNEGSKA (reference sequence).

This clonotype was seen only a few times. The gene calls are TRBV13 and TRBJ2-1, with a possible D match to TRBD1 (5 bases). The CDR3 spans 15 residues. In germline, CDR1 is PRHDT, CDR2 FYEKMQ (reference sequence). Deletions cut 4 bases from V and 0 bases from J, with 10 bases between. The DNA of the CDR3 is TGTGCCAGCAGCTCCCGACAGAGCTCCTACAATGAGCAGTTCTTC. Translation gives CASSSRQSSYNEQFF.

This chain connects TRBV4-2 to TRBJ1-1, with D hard to call. Between the trimmed V and J ends, which lost 5 bases and 6 bases, there was a span of 10 bases. The CDR3 has 12 amino acids. Looked up from germline, CDR1 is LGHNA and CDR2 is YNFKEQ. As DNA, the CDR3 is TGTGCCAGCAGCTTAGGACTCCCTGAAGCTTTCTTT. This translates into CASSLGLPEAFF.

The chain joins TRBV19 to TRBJ2-7; 8 bases agree with TRBD2. The CDR3 length is 13 residues. Losses at the gene ends were 4 bases for V and 4 bases for J; bases not matched to a gene: 3. In germline, CDR1 is LNHDA, CDR2 SQIVND (reference sequence). CDR3 in amino acids: CASSRTSRYEQYF. The CDR3 bases are TGTGCCAGTAGTAGGACTAGCAGATACGAGCAGTACTTC.